This T cell receptor beta chain was identified in a study of neoadjuvant anti-PD-1 for oral cavity cancer. Sample time point: after neoadjuvant nivolumab, at surgical resection. The germline V gene has CDR1 DFQATT and CDR2 SNEGSKA (reference sequence). The CDR3 sequence is 11 residues long. V lost 3 bases and J 4 bases, leaving 7 bases between the germline ends. Some clones are missing from TCRdb's copy, which holds only in-frame ones; the method was immunoSEQ multiplex PCR. The sample shows about 68,000 clones, 70% to 90% of them seen only once. This chain links TRBV20-1 with TRBJ2-7; no reliable D call. The clonotype was recovered from a person aged 40 to 85 with oral cavity squamous cell carcinoma. This sample comprised PBMCs, obtained after nivolumab (anti-PD-1) treatment. CDR3 bases: TGCAGTGCTAGCGCTCGATACGAGCAGTACTTC. As protein: CSASARYEQYF.